A selection of T cell receptor beta chains follows, all from one sample in a study of T cells in Graves' hyperthyroidism and ophthalmopathy. In TCRdb, the multiplex PCR reads were re-called with MiXCR into one record per CDR3 protein. The data contain 500,000 to 650,000 distinct CDR3 sequences, around 13% of them seen just once; the ten biggest clones take up 9.5% to 15%. Sequencing input: blood. The receptor source for this set is a woman between 50 and 59 years old with Graves' ophthalmopathy. Each CDR3 is given without its conserved first and last residue. The D gene is left open where the match is weak.

d_gene: .; v_gene: TRBV9; j_gene: TRBJ1-2; CDR3aa: ASSVASREGGYGYT
d_gene: .; v_gene: TRBV9; j_gene: TRBJ2-3; CDR3aa: ASSVVADGVDTQY
d_gene: .; v_gene: TRBV5-1; j_gene: TRBJ1-6; CDR3aa: ASSFESSYNSPLH
d_gene: TRBD2; v_gene: TRBV11-3; j_gene: TRBJ2-1; CDR3aa: ASSLARLAETSHYNEQF
d_gene: .; v_gene: TRBV18; j_gene: TRBJ2-1; CDR3aa: ASSPDRTDEQF
d_gene: .; v_gene: TRBV15; j_gene: TRBJ2-7; CDR3aa: ATSRDPGSEQY
d_gene: .; v_gene: TRBV28; j_gene: TRBJ2-3; CDR3aa: ATLDGLRTDTQY
d_gene: .; v_gene: TRBV6-2/TRBV6-3; j_gene: TRBJ2-7; CDR3aa: ASSYNRDGGREQY
d_gene: .; v_gene: TRBV6-7; j_gene: TRBJ2-5; CDR3aa: ASSRLDWTDQETQY
d_gene: .; v_gene: TRBV7-8; j_gene: TRBJ2-2; CDR3aa: ASSVGGSKAGELF
d_gene: .; v_gene: TRBV6-1; j_gene: TRBJ2-2; CDR3aa: ASSVRDLPTGELF
d_gene: .; v_gene: TRBV20-1; j_gene: TRBJ2-6; CDR3aa: SARAYSGANVLT
d_gene: TRBD2; v_gene: TRBV5-1; j_gene: TRBJ2-5; CDR3aa: ASSPDPGTSGRLY
d_gene: TRBD2; v_gene: TRBV12-3/TRBV12-4; j_gene: TRBJ2-7; CDR3aa: ASSSGLVILSEQY
d_gene: TRBD2; v_gene: TRBV20-1; j_gene: TRBJ2-1; CDR3aa: SASRTSGHEQF
d_gene: .; v_gene: TRBV7-8; j_gene: TRBJ2-2; CDR3aa: ASSLAGWRELF
d_gene: TRBD2; v_gene: TRBV7-3; j_gene: TRBJ2-1; CDR3aa: ASSVGLGREQF
d_gene: TRBD1; v_gene: TRBV4-2; j_gene: TRBJ1-6; CDR3aa: ASSLGTGVNSPLH
d_gene: .; v_gene: TRBV13; j_gene: TRBJ2-7; CDR3aa: ASSSGRDSYEQY
d_gene: TRBD1; v_gene: TRBV5-6; j_gene: TRBJ2-2; CDR3aa: ASRRDVGTGGTGELF
d_gene: .; v_gene: TRBV20-1; j_gene: TRBJ1-5; CDR3aa: SARDGQKVGNQPQH
d_gene: TRBD2; v_gene: TRBV2; j_gene: TRBJ2-3; CDR3aa: ASSASGSSDTQY
d_gene: .; v_gene: TRBV10-1; j_gene: TRBJ2-1; CDR3aa: ASSEIRRGSNEQF
d_gene: TRBD2; v_gene: TRBV12-3/TRBV12-4; j_gene: TRBJ2-5; CDR3aa: ASSVGLVETQY
d_gene: .; v_gene: TRBV6-2/TRBV6-3; j_gene: TRBJ1-5; CDR3aa: ASSYIGGAQH
d_gene: TRBD1; v_gene: TRBV19; j_gene: TRBJ2-7; CDR3aa: ASRNPGQGVYEQY
d_gene: .; v_gene: TRBV20-1; j_gene: TRBJ2-7; CDR3aa: SAIGRSYEQY
d_gene: .; v_gene: TRBV28; j_gene: TRBJ1-1; CDR3aa: ASSPPEGMNTEAF
d_gene: TRBD1; v_gene: TRBV6-2/TRBV6-3; j_gene: TRBJ2-7; CDR3aa: ASSSGTASREQY